This T cell receptor (beta chain) was found in a study of cytomegalovirus exposure and HLA in healthy donors. Study observations and caveats: The authors judged a highly shared variant cluster likely a sequencing artifact. Some TCR beta chains (164 of them) were listed as cytomegalovirus-associated.

Donors in the study were healthy people who gave bone marrow. Use of 60 Vbeta and 13 Jbeta primers characterized the PCR. Using immunoSEQ multiplex PCR, the repertoire was profiled, and TCRdb retains in-frame clones only, with some absent. The sample carries 200,000 to 250,000 clones, approximately 80% recorded once. A remark on this clone: The antigen remains undetermined.

Sequenced material: PBMCs. This TCR was sampled from a woman aged 55-70 years in good health and CMV-seropositive.

The CDR3 coding sequence is TGTGCCAGCAGCCGGCAGGGACTATATGGCTACACCTTC. It specifies CASSRQGLYGYTF. The chain couples TRBV7-2 to TRBJ1-2; tentative D call: TRBD1 (5 bases). V gave up 5 bases and J gave up 5 bases, with 12 bases separating them. The CDR3 runs to 13 residues. CDR1 SGHTA and CDR2 FQGNSA come from the germline V gene.